Each of the 13 T cell receptor beta chains below was sequenced from the same sample in a study of T cells in Graves' hyperthyroidism and ophthalmopathy. TCR beta CDR3 region amplification was performed from RNA transcripts. The HTBI primer set drove a first-round RT-PCR of the TCR CDR3. Using its own MiXCR run on the multiplex PCR reads, TCRdb lists one record per CDR3 protein. The sample lists hundreds of thousands of distinct CDR3 sequences, approximately 23% occurring once. The sequencing sample was made of blood. The receptors come from a man aged 25 to 45 with Graves' ophthalmopathy.

V is TRBV28 and J is TRBJ1-2; 8 bases are shared with TRBD1. V was pared by 8 bases and J by 5 bases, with 7 bases of the junction left unmatched. This CDR3 is built from 13 residues. CDR1 is MDHEN, CDR2 SYDVKM, per germline. CDR3 protein: CASRTGGRYGYTF. The CDR3, as DNA: TGTGCCAGCCGTACAGGGGGTAGGTATGGCTACACCTTC.

This clonotype showed up just a few times. The chain links TRBV3-1 to TRBJ2-5; 7 nucleotides agree with TRBD2. The J segment lost 1 base and the V segment lost 6 bases, leaving 2 bases of the junction unmatched. Looked up from germline, CDR1 is LGHDT and CDR2 is YNNKEL (reference sequence). There are 13 residues in the CDR3. The CDR3 loop reads CASRTSSQETQYF. CDR3 nucleotide sequence: TGTGCCAGCAGGACTAGCTCCCAAGAGACCCAGTACTTC.

There are a few counts of this clonotype. The rearrangement uses TRBV18 and TRBJ1-3; a weak D match, TRBD1 (5 bases). The CDR3 consists of 16 residues. Trimming stripped 3 bases from V and 0 bases from J, with 12 bases between. The germline CDR1 and CDR2 sequences are KGHSH and LQKENI. The DNA of the CDR3 is TGTGCCAGCTCACCGGACATTCGCAGCTCTGGAAACACCATATATTTT. Translating gives CASSPDIRSSGNTIYF.

This clonotype came up many times. This CDR3 is CASIPRGSTEAFF. In DNA, the CDR3 is TGTGCCAGCATTCCCAGGGGGAGCACTGAAGCTTTCTTT. J is TRBJ1-1 and V is TRBV12-3 or TRBV12-4, with 7 bases lining up with TRBD1. CDR3 length: 13 amino acids. The V and J ends lost 7 bases and 4 bases, in that order; junction bases with no gene match: 6.

This clonotype was seen only a few times. The rearrangement joins TRBV7-9 to TRBJ1-4; possibly TRBD1 for D (6 bases). Trimming shortened V by 7 bases and J by 0 bases, and 12 bases separated the two germline ends. CDR3 length: 15 residues. Per the germline V gene, CDR1 is SEHNR and CDR2 is FQNEAQ (reference sequence). CDR3 nucleotide sequence: TGTGCCAGCACCACGGGGGGCGCAACTAATGAAAAACTGTTTTTT. Translating it yields CASTTGGATNEKLFF.

This clonotype was observed many times. The chain recombines TRBV2 with TRBJ2-1, with TRBD2 matching 14 bases. This CDR3 spans 15 amino acids. V gave up 6 bases and J gave up 7 bases; unmatched junction bases: 5. CDR1 SNHLY and CDR2 FYNNEI come from the germline V gene. CDR3 DNA sequence: TGTGCCAGCAGACCGGGACTAGCGGGAGTTAATGAGCAGTTCTTC. This gives the protein CASRPGLAGVNEQFF.

This clonotype occurred many times. The chain is built from TRBV2 and TRBJ1-5; tentatively, D is TRBD1 (5 bases). From germline, CDR1 is SNHLY and CDR2 FYNNEI. CDR3 size: 13 residues. Trimming removed 8 bases at V and 0 bases at J, with 8 bases between. CDR3 coding DNA: TGTGCCAGCGCAGGGTATAGCAATCAGCCCCAGCATTTT. Translating gives CASAGYSNQPQHF.

In regard to this clonotype: A single base separates this from a much larger clone, so it may be a read error. J is TRBJ2-4 and V is TRBV3-1; tentatively, D is TRBD1 or TRBD2 (6 bases each). Germline assignment: CDR1 LGHDT and CDR2 YNNKEL (reference sequence). The CDR3 sequence is 15 residues long. CDR3 nucleotide sequence: TGTGCCAGCAGCCCTGACTGGGGGGCCAGAAACATTCAGTACTTC. Translated, it gives CASSPDWGARNIQYF.

This clonotype has just a few counts. The chain recombines TRBV6-1 with TRBJ2-2; 11 bases line up with TRBD2. Looked up from germline, CDR1 is MNHNS and CDR2 is SASEGT. This CDR3 region has 16 residues. V shed 6 bases, J shed 1 base, and the junction held 4 bases outside the gene matches. CDR3 DNA sequence: TGTGCCAGCAGACGACTAGCGGGGCGGAACACCGGGGAGCTGTTTTTT. This translates into CASRRLAGRNTGELFF.

Notes on this clonotype: A much larger clone differs by one base, so this may be a read error. The rearrangement joins TRBV30 to TRBJ2-7, with 8 bases that match TRBD2. Per the germline V gene, CDR1 is GTSNPN and CDR2 is SVGIG (reference sequence). V gave up 6 bases and J gave up 3 bases; unmatched junction bases: 7. The CDR3 spans 13 residues. CDR3 sequence reads: CACTGGENYEQYF. The CDR3 DNA reads as TGTGCCTGCACCGGGGGGGAAAACTACGAGCAGTACTTC.

This clonotype has ten or more counts. The chain is built from TRBV5-1 and TRBJ2-3; D is undetermined. V was cut by 0 bases and J by 2 bases, with 16 bases left in between. The CDR3 runs 17 residues. Germline lookup yields CDR1 SGHRS and CDR2 YFSETQ. The CDR3 protein is CASSLGGSQIPTDTQYF. The CDR3 DNA reads as TGCGCCAGCAGCTTGGGAGGAAGTCAGATCCCCACAGATACGCAGTATTTT.

Details on this clonotype: Just one base apart from a much larger clone, this may be a read error. The rearrangement links TRBV30 to TRBJ2-7; 10 bases are a match to TRBD1. CDR3 size: 13 residues. The junction had 5 bases not matched to a gene; V was cut back by 3 bases and J by 6 bases. Germline loops: CDR1 GTSNPN, CDR2 SVGIG (reference sequence). The CDR3, as DNA: TGTGCCTGGAGGCGACAGGGGGCCCGCGAGCAGTACTTC. Its translation: CAWRRQGAREQYF.

This clonotype was recorded a few times. The V gene is TRBV7-2, the J gene TRBJ1-5, with no clear D. Trimming cost V 2 bases and J 0 bases, with 5 bases left between them. In germline, CDR1 is SGHTA, CDR2 FQGNSA. The CDR3 consists of 14 residues. CDR3 nucleotide sequence: TGTGCCAGCAGCTTAACCCCTAGCAATCAGCCCCAGCATTTT. This encodes CASSLTPSNQPQHF.